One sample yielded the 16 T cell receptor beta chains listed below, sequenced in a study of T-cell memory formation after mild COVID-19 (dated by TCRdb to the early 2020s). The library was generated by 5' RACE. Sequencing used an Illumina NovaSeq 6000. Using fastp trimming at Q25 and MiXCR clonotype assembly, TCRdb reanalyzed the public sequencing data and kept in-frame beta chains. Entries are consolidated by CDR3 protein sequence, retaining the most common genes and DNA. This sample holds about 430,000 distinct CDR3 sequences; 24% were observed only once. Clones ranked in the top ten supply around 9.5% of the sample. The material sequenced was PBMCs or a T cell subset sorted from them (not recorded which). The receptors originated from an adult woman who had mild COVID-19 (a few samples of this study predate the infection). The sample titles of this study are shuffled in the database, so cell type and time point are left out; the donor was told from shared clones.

CDR3 region: CASSVGAGSSYEQYF. In nucleotides, the CDR3 is TGTGCCAGCAGCGTAGGGGCGGGGAGCTCCTACGAGCAGTACTTC. The V gene is TRBV9, the J gene TRBJ2-7; D perhaps matches TRBD2 (6 bases). Germline V gene sequence: CDR1 SGDLS, CDR2 YYNGEE. This CDR3 is 15 amino acids long. V was pared by 0 bases and J by 0 bases, with 10 bases between.

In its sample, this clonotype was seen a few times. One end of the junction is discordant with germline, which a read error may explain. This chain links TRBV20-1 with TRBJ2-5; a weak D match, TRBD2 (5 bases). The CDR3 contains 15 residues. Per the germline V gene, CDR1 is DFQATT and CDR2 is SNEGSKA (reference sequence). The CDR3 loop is CSARDWRVPQETQYF. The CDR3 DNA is TGCAGTGCTCGAGACTGGCGGGTCCCCCAAGAGACCCAGTACTTC.

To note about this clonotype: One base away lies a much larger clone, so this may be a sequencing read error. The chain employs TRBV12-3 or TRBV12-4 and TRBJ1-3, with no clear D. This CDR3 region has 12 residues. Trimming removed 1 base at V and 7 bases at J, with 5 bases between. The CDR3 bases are TGTGCCAGCAGTTTAGGGGCGAACACCATATATTTT. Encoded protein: CASSLGANTIYF.

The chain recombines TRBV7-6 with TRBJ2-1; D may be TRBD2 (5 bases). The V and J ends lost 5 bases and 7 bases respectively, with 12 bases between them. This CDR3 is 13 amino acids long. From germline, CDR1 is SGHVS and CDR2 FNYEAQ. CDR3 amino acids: CASSPGSRNEQFF. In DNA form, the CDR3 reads TGTGCCAGCAGCCCGGGGAGCCGGAATGAGCAGTTCTTC.

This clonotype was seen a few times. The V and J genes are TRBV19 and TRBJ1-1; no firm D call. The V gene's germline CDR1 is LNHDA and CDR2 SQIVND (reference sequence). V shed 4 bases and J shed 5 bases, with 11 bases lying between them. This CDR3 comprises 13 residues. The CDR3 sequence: CASSTDPGTEAFF. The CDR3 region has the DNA TGTGCCAGTAGTACGGACCCCGGGACTGAAGCTTTCTTT.

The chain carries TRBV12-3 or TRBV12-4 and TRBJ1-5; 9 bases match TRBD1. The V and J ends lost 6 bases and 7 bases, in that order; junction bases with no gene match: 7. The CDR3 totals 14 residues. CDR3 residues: CASSQTGGRQPQHF. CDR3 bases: TGTGCCAGCAGCCAGACAGGGGGGAGGCAGCCCCAGCATTTT.

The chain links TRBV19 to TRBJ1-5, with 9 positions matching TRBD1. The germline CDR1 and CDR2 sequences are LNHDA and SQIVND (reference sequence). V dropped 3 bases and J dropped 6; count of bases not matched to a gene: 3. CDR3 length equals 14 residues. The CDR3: CASSMGTGLQPQHF. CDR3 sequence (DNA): TGTGCCAGTAGTATGGGGACAGGGCTTCAGCCCCAGCATTTT. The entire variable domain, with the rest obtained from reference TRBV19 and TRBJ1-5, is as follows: DGGITQSPKYLFRKEGQNVTLSCEQNLNHDAMYWYRQDPGQGLRLIYYSQIVNDFQKGDIAEGYSVSREKKESFPLTVTSAQKNPTAFYLCASSMGTGLQPQHFGDGTRLSIL.

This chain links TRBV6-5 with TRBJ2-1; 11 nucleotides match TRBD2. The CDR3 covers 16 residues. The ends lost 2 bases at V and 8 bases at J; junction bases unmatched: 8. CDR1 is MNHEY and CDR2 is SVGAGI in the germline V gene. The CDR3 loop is CASSYTGTSGPDEQFF. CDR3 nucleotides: TGTGCCAGCAGTTACACCGGGACTAGCGGCCCAGATGAGCAGTTCTTC.

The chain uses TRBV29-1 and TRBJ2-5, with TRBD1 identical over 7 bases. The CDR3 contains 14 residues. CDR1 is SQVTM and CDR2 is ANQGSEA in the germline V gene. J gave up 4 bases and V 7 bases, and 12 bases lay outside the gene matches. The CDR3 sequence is CSGLTGYGGETQYF. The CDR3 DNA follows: TGCAGCGGTCTGACAGGGTATGGTGGAGAGACCCAGTACTTC.

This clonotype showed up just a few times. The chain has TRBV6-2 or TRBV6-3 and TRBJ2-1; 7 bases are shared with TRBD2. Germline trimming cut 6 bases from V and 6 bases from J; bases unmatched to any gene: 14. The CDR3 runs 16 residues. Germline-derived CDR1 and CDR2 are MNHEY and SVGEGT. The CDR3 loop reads CASRYGLSGVGNEQFF. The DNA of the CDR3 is TGTGCCAGCAGATACGGCCTGAGCGGGGTAGGCAATGAGCAGTTCTTC.

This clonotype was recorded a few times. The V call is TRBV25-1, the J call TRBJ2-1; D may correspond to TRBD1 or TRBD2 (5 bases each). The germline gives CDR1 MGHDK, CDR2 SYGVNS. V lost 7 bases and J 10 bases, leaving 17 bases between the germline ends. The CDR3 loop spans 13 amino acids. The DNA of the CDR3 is TGTGCCAGCACTATAAGGGACCGGGCAGAGCAGTTCTTC. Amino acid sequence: CASTIRDRAEQFF.

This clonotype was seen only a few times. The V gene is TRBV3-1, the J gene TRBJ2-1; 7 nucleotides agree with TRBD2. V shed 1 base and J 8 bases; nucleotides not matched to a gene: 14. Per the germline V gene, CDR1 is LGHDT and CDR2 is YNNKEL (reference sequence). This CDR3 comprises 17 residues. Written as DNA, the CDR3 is TGTGCCAGCAGCCAAGGCCCCATTGGGAGGGCGATACATGAGCAGTTCTTC. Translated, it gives CASSQGPIGRAIHEQFF.

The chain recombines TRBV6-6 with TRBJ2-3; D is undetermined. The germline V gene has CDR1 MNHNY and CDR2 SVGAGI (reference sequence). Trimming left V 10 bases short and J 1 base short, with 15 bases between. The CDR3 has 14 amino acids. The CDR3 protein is CATRPGQGTDTQYF. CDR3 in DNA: TGTGCCACTCGACCCGGGCAGGGCACAGATACGCAGTATTTT.

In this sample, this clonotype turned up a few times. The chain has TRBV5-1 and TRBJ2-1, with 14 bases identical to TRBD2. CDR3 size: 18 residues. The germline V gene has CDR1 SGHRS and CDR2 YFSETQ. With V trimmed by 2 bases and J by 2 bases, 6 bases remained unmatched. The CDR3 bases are TGCGCCAGCAGCTTCGGGACTAGCGGGAGAATGGCCTACAATGAGCAGTTCTTC. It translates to CASSFGTSGRMAYNEQFF.

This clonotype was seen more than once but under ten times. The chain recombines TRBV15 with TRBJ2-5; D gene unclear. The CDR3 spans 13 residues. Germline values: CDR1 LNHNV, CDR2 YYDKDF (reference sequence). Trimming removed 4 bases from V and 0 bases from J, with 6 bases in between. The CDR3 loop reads CATSTQYQETQYF. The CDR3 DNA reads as TGTGCCACCAGCACGCAATACCAAGAGACCCAGTACTTC.

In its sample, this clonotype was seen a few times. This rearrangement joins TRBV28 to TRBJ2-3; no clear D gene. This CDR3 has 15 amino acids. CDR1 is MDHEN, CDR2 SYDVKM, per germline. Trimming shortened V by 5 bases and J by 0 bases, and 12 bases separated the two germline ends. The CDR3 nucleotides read TGTGCCAGCAGTCTTGACAACACTAGCACAGATACGCAGTATTTT. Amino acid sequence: CASSLDNTSTDTQYF.